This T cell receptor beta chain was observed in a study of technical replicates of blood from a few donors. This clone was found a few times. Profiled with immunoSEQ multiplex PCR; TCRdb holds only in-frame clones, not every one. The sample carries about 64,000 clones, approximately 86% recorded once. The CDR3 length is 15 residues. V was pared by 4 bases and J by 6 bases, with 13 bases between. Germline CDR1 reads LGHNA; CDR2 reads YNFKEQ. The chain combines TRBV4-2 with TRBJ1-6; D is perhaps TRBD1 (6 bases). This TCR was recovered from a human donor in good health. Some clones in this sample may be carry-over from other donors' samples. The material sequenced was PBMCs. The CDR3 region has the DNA TGTGCCAGCAGCCGCACCCGGGACACTAATTCACCCCTCCACTTT. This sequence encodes CASSRTRDTNSPLHF.